This T cell receptor beta chain was identified during a study of cytomegalovirus exposure and HLA in healthy donors. Comments on this clone: Its antigen is still unknown.

Study-level points and caveats: According to reports, the classifier identified cytomegalovirus status with high specificity and sensitivity. TCR beta chains numbering more than 150 were designated cytomegalovirus-associated.

A multiplex PCR was run with 60 Vbeta primers and 13 Jbeta primers. Original processing notes: It was a later analysis that counted about 80 million unique TCR beta chains, of which around 11 million were shared. Method: immunoSEQ multiplex PCR; TCRdb's copy keeps in-frame clones and lacks some. V, J and clone size are taken as reported in that table, and D and trimming were inferred from the DNA itself. The table shows 220,000 or so clones, with 82% occurring only once. The source material was PBMCs. This TCR came from a woman in her thirties or forties in good health and CMV-seronegative.

The CDR3 nucleotides read TGTGCCAGCAGTGGAGTGGTGAATGAGCAGTTCTTC. It encodes CASSGVVNEQFF. The chain recombines TRBV9 with TRBJ2-1; D not resolved. This CDR3 comprises 12 residues. V was shortened by 5 bases and J by 7 bases, with 10 bases between the two germline ends. Germline V gene sequence: CDR1 SGDLS, CDR2 YYNGEE. Together with reference TRBV9 and TRBJ2-1, the CDR3 gives the full variable domain: DSGVTQTPKHLITATGQRVTLRCSPRSGDLSVYWYQQSLDQGLQFLIQYYNGEERAKGNILERFSAQQFPDLHSELNLSSLELGDSALYFCASSGVVNEQFFGPGTRLTVL.